The next 2 T cell receptor beta chains were all read from a single sample in a study of blood T cell repertoires in COVID-19. Profiling relied on immunoSEQ multiplex PCR, and the TCRdb table lists in-frame clones only, not all of them. Of about 200,000 clones in the sample, roughly 89% are singletons; the top ten hold approximately 7%. The sequenced sample consisted of peripheral blood. The source is a man aged 35 to 55 with acute or convalescent COVID-19.

This rearrangement joins TRBV29-1 to TRBJ2-5; the match to TRBD2 covers 11 bases. The V gene's germline CDR1 is SQVTM and CDR2 ANQGSEA. V dropped 7 bases and J dropped 5; count of bases not matched to a gene: 15. This CDR3 comprises 16 residues. Written as DNA, the CDR3 is TGCAGCGCGAGACCTCATAGCGGGGGGGCCCAGGAGACCCAGTACTTC. It specifies CSARPHSGGAQETQYF.

V is TRBV7-2 and J is TRBJ2-1; TRBD1 is a possible D gene (5 bases). Germline CDR1 SGHTA, CDR2 FQGNSA. The CDR3 spans 16 residues. Between the trimmed V and J ends, which lost 1 base and 5 bases, there was a span of 15 bases. CDR3 in amino acids: CASSLEGLVRDNEQFF. For the CDR3, the DNA is TGTGCCAGCAGCTTAGAGGGGTTGGTGAGAGACAATGAGCAGTTCTTC.